This T cell receptor beta chain was sequenced in a study of T cell repertoires and HLA-DP antigens. Background on the study: Average DNA input: around 220 ng for CD137+CD4+ sorts, roughly 1,100 ng pre-culture. The study's findings and limits: Naive and memory CD4+ cells were analysed together, not apart.

Pre-culture CD4+ samples were sequenced deeply, targeting roughly 220,000 T cell genomes. Produced via immunoSEQ multiplex PCR; TCRdb's table is partial and in-frame only. The sample includes approximately 86,000 clones, about nine tenths of them seen just once. Average purity of the negatively selected CD4+ T cells was just over 95%. In this sample, this clone turned up many times. The antigen remains undetermined. Trimming took off 1 base at V and 5 bases at J, with 11 bases between the two ends. Germline CDR1 reads SGHTA; CDR2 reads FQGNSA. The CDR3 spans 14 residues. Material: CD4+ T cells from PBMCs. The rearrangement uses TRBV7-2 and TRBJ1-1; no reliable D call. This sequence was found in a man aged 50 or older in good health and CMV-seronegative. The CDR3 sequence is CASSLGEGMTEAFF. CDR3 nucleotide sequence: TGTGCCAGCAGCTTAGGGGAAGGAATGACTGAAGCTTTCTTT.